This is a list of T cell receptor beta chains from one sample in a study of T cell changes during pregnancy in multiple sclerosis. Libraries were prepared by immunoSEQ multiplex PCR; TCRdb keeps only in-frame clonotypes and omits some of them. The table includes some 99,000 clones, about 91% detected once. The source was peripheral blood, collected after pregnancy. The receptor set was obtained from a female donor in good health, enrolled as a control in a pregnancy study. The CDR3 runs from the conserved cysteine through the conserved F or W. The D gene is left open where the match is weak.

v_call,j_call,d_call,cdr3_aa,cdr3_nt
TRBV18,TRBJ2-4,NA,CASSPTTQTPLAKNIQYF,TGTGCCAGCTCACCAACTACACAAACACCACTAGCCAAAAACATTCAGTACTTC
TRBV28,TRBJ2-7,TRBD1,CASSLGQGTYEQYF,TGTGCCAGCAGTTTGGGACAGGGCACCTACGAGCAGTACTTC
TRBV13,TRBJ1-2,TRBD1,CASSLSGTGGTYGYTF,TGTGCCAGCAGCTTGTCCGGGACAGGGGGCACCTATGGCTACACCTTC
TRBV7-6,TRBJ2-1,TRBD2,CASSLLGGSNNEQFF,TGTGCCAGCAGCTTACTCGGGGGGTCAAACAATGAGCAGTTCTTC
TRBV19,TRBJ1-1,NA,CASTLLDRNTEAFF,TGTGCCAGTACCCTGCTCGACAGAAATACTGAAGCTTTCTTT
TRBV29-1,TRBJ1-2,NA,CSVTGNIGYTF,TGCAGCGTGACAGGTAACATCGGCTACACCTTC
TRBV7-7,TRBJ2-7,TRBD2,CASSPGLAGSYEQYF,TGTGCTAGCAGCCCGGGACTAGCGGGATCCTACGAGCAGTACTTC
TRBV7-2,TRBJ2-3,NA,CASSLDRVGTDTQYF,TGTGCCAGCAGCTTAGACAGGGTTGGCACAGATACGCAGTATTTT
TRBV28,TRBJ1-2,NA,CASSSYRDGYTF,TGTGCCAGCAGTTCATACAGGGATGGCTACACCTTC
TRBV5-6,TRBJ2-3,NA,CASSFRGTTTDTQYF,TGTGCCAGCAGCTTCCGGGGAACGACGACAGATACGCAGTATTTT
TRBV2,TRBJ1-2,TRBD1,CASSATGPGYTF,TGTGCCAGCAGTGCGACAGGGCCTGGCTACACCTTC
TRBV15,TRBJ1-5,TRBD1,CATSTGETEPQHF,TGTGCCACCTCCACAGGGGAGACTGAGCCCCAGCATTTT
TRBV18,TRBJ1-1,NA,CASSARGKITEAFF,TGTGCCAGCTCTGCGAGGGGGAAAATCACTGAAGCTTTCTTT
TRBV5-1,TRBJ1-2,TRBD1,CASRPTGETEGYTF,TGCGCCAGCAGACCGACAGGGGAGACGGAGGGCTACACCTTC